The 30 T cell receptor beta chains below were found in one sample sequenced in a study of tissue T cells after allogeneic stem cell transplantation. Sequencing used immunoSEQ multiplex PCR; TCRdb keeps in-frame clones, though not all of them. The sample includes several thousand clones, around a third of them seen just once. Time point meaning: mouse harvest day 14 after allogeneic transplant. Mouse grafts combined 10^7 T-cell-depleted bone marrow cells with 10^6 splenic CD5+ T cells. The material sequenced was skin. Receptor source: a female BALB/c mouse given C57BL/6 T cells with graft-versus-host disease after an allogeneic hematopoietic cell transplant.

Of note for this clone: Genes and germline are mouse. CDR3 protein: CTCSAGNQDTQYF. CDR3 DNA, as far as it was read: TGCACCTGCAGTGCGGGTAACCAAGACACCCAGTAC. The J gene is TRBJ2-5, the V gene TRBV1; D remains unclear. The CDR3 end falls 1 residue outside the read, so it is completed with the germline J gene. The CDR3 totals 13 residues. The germline V gene encodes CDR1 NSQYPW and CDR2 LRSPGD (reference sequence). Trimming pared 3 bases from V and 0 bases from J, leaving 4 bases between.

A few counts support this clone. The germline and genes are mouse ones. CDR3 bases read: TGTGCCAGCAGCTTAGTCTGGCGAAGCTCCTATGAACAGTAC. This sequence encodes CASSLVWRSSYEQY. The full-length CDR3 reads as CASSLVWRSSYEQYF. The chain is built from TRBV3 and TRBJ2-7; D remains ambiguous. From the germline J gene comes the end of the CDR3, since the read stops 1 residue before it. The V gene lost 1 base and the J gene lost 0 bases, with 10 bases spanning the gap. Germline V gene data show CDR1 as SNHLY and CDR2 as FYNGKV (reference sequence). This CDR3 is 15 amino acids long.

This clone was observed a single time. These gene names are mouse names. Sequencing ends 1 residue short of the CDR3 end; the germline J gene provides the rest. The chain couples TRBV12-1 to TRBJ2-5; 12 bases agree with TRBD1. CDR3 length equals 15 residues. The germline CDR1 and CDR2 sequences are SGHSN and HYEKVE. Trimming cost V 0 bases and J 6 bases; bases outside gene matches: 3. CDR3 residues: CASSLGTGGRDTQYF. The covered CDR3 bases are TGTGCCAGCTCTCTCGGGACAGGGGGCCGGGACACCCAGTAC.

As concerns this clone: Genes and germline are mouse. The CDR3 sequence: CASSLNSQNTLYF. CDR3 DNA, as far as it was read: TGTGCCAGCAGTCTGAATAGTCAAAACACCTTGTAC. The V call is TRBV26, the J call TRBJ2-4, with D unresolved. The read ends 1 residue shy of where the CDR3 ends; the end is completed using the germline J gene. Trimming pared 2 bases from V and 0 bases from J, leaving 3 bases between. The germline CDR1 and CDR2 sequences are KGHPV and FQNQEV (reference sequence). The CDR3 contains 13 residues.

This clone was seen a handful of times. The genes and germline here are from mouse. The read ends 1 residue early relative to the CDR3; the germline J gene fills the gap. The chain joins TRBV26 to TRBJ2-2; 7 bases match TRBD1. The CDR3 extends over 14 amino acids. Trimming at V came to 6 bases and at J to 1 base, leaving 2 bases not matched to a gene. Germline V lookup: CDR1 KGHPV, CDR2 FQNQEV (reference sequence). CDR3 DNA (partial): TGTGCCAGCAGCCGGGACAGAAACACCGGGCAGCTCTAC. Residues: CASSRDRNTGQLY. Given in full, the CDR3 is CASSRDRNTGQLYF.

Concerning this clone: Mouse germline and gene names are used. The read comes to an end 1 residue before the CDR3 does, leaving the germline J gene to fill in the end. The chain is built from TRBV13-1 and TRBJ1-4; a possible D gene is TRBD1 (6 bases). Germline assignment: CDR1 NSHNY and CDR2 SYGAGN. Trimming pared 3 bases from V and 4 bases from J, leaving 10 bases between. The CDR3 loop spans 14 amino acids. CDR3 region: CASSGGGGNERLFF. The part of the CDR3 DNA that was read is TGTGCCAGCAGTGGGGGGGGCGGCAACGAAAGATTATTT.

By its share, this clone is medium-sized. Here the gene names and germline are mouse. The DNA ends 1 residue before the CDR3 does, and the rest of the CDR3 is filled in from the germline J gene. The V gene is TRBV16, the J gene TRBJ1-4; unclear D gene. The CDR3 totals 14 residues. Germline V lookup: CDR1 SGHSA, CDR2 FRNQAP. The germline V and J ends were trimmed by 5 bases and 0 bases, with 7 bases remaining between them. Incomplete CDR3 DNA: TGTGCAAGCAGCGGTGAAGTTTCCAACGAAAGATTATTT. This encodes CASSGEVSNERLF. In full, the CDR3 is CASSGEVSNERLFF. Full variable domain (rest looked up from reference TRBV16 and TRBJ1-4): NAGVIQTPRHKVTGKGQEATLWCEPISGHSAVFWYRQTIVQGLEFLTYFRNQAPIDDSGMPKERFSAQMPNQSHSTLKIQSTQPQDSAVYLCASSGEVSNERLFFGHGTKLSVL.

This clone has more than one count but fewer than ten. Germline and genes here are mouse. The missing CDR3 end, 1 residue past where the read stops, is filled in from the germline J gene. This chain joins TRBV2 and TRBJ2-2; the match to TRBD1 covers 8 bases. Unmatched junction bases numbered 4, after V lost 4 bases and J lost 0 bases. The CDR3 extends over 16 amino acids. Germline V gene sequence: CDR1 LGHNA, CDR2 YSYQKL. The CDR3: CASSPTGGSNTGQLYF. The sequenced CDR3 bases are TGTGCCAGCAGCCCCACAGGGGGGTCAAACACCGGGCAGCTCTAC.

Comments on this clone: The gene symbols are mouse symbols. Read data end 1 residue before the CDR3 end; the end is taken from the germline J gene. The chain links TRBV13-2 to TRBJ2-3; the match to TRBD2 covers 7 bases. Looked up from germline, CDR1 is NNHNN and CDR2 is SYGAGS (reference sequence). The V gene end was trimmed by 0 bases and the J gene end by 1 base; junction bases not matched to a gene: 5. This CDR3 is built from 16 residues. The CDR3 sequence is CASGDAGWGGAETLYF. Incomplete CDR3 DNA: TGTGCCAGCGGTGATGCAGGGTGGGGGGGTGCAGAAACGCTGTAT.

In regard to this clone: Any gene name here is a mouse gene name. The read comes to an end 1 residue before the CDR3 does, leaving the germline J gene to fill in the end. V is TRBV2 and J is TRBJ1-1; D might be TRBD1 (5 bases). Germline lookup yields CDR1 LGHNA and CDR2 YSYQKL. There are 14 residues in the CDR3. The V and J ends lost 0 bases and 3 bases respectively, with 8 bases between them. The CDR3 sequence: CASSQEGADTEVFF. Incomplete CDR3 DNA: TGTGCCAGCAGCCAAGAAGGGGCAGACACAGAAGTCTTC.

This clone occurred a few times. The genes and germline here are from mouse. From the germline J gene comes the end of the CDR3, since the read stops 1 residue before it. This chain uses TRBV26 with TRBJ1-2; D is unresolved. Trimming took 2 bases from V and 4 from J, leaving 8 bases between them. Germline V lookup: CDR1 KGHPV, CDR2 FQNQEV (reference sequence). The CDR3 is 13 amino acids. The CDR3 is CASSLNRGSDYTF. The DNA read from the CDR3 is TGTGCCAGCAGTCTGAACAGAGGCTCCGACTACACC.

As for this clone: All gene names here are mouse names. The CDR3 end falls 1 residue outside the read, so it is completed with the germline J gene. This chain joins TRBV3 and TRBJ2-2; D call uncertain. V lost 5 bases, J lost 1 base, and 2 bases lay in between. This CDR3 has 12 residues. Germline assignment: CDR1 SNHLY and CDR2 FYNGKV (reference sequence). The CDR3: CASSRNTGQLYF. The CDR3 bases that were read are TGTGCCAGCAGCCGAAACACCGGGCAGCTCTAC.

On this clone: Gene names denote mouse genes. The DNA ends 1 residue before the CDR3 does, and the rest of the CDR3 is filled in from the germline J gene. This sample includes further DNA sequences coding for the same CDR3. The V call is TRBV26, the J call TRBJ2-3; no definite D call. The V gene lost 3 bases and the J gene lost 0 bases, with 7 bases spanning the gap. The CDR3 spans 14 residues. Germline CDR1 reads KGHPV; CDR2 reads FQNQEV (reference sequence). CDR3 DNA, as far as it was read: TGTGCCAGCAGTCTTGGAACTAGTGCAGAAACGCTGTAT. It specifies CASSLGTSAETLY. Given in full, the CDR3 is CASSLGTSAETLYF.

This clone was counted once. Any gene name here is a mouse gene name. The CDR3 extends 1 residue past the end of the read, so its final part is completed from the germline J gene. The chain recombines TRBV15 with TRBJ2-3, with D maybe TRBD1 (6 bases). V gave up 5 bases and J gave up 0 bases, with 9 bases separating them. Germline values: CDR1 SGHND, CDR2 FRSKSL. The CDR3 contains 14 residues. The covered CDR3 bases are TGTGCCAGCAGTCGGGACATTAGTGCAGAAACGCTGTAT. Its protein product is CASSRDISAETLY. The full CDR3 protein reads CASSRDISAETLYF.

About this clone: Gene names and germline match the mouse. Incomplete CDR3 DNA: TGTGCAAGCAGTGGACAGGGGAGGGGCTCTGGAAATACGCTCTAT. This encodes CASSGQGRGSGNTLY. The full CDR3 sequence reads CASSGQGRGSGNTLYF. The V gene is TRBV16, the J gene TRBJ1-3; 9 bases agree with TRBD1. Read data end 1 residue before the CDR3 end; the end is taken from the germline J gene. There are 16 residues in the CDR3. V shed 6 bases and J 1 base; nucleotides not matched to a gene: 7. The V gene's germline CDR1 is SGHSA and CDR2 FRNQAP.

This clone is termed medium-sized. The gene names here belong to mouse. Incomplete CDR3 DNA: TGCTCCAGCAGTTGGGGACAGAGCTCCTATGAACAGTAC. Translating gives CSSSWGQSSYEQY. The full-length CDR3 reads as CSSSWGQSSYEQYF. This chain uses TRBV23 with TRBJ2-7; TRBD1 is taken as the D call from the table, unchecked against the DNA. The read terminates 1 residue before the CDR3 end, so the remaining end is supplied by the germline J gene. The germline gives CDR1 KGHTA, CDR2 FQNQQP. The length of the CDR3 is 14 residues.

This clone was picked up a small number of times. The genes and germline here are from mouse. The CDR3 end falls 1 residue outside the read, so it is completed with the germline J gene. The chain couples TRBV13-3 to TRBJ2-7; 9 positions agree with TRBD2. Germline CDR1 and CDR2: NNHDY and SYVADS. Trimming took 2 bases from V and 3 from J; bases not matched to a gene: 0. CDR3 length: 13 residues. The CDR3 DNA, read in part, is TGTGCCAGCAGTGAGGGACTGGGCTATGAACAGTAC. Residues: CASSEGLGYEQY. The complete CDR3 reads CASSEGLGYEQYF.

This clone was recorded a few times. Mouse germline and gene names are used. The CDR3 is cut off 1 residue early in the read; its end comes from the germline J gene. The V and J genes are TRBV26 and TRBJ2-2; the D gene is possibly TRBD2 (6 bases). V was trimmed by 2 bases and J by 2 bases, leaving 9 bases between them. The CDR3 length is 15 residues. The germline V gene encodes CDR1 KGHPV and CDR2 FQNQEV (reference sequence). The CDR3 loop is CASSLRGVNTGQLYF. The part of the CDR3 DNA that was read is TGTGCCAGCAGTCTGCGGGGGGTTAACACCGGGCAGCTCTAC.

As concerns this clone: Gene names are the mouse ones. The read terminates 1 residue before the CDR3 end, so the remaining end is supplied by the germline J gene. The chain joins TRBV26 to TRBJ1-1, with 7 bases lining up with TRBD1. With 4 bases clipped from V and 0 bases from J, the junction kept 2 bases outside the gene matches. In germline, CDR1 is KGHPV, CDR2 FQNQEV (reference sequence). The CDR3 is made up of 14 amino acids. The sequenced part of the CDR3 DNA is TGTGCCAGCAGTCGACAGGGTTCAAACACAGAAGTCTTC. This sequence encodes CASSRQGSNTEVF. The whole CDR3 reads CASSRQGSNTEVFF.

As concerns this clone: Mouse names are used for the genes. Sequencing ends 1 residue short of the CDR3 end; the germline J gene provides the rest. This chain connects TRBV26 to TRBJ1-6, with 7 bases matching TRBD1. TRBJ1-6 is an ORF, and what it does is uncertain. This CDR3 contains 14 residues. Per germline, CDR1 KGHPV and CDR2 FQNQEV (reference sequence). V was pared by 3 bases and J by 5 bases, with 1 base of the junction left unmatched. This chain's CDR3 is CASSLGTDNSPLYF. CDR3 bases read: TGTGCCAGCAGTCTCGGGACAGATAATTCGCCCCTCTAC.

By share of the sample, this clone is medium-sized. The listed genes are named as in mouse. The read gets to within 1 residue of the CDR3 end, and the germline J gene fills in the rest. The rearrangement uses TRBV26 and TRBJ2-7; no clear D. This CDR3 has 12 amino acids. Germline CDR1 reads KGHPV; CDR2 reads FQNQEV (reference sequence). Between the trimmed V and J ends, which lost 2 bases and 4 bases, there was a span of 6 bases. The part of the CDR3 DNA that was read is TGTGCCAGCAGTCTGGACTTTTATGAACAGTAC. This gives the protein CASSLDFYEQY. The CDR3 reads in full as CASSLDFYEQYF.

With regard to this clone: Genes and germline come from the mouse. The CDR3 loop is CASSLLGGISNERLFF. The CDR3 DNA, read in part, is TGTGCCAGCAGTCTGTTGGGGGGGATTTCCAACGAAAGATTATTT. The chain combines TRBV26 with TRBJ1-4, with D maybe TRBD1 (5 bases). Read sequence stops 1 residue before the CDR3 end, and the germline J gene provides the missing end. This CDR3 is built from 16 residues. Germline assignment: CDR1 KGHPV and CDR2 FQNQEV (reference sequence). V lost 1 base and J lost 0, with 9 bases in between.

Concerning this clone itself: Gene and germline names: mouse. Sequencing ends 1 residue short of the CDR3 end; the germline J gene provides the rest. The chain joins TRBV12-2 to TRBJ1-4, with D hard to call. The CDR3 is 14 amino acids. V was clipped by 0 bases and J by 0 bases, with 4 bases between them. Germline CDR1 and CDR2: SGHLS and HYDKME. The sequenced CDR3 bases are TGTGCCAGCTCTCTCGAGTTTTCCAACGAAAGATTATTT. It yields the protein CASSLEFSNERLF. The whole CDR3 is CASSLEFSNERLFF.

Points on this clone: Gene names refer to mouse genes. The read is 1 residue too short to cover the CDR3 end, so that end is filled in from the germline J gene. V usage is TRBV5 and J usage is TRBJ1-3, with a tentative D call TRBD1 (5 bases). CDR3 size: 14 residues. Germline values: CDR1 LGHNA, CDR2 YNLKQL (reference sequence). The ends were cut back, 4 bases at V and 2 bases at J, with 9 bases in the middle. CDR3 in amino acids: CASSPAGTGNTLYF. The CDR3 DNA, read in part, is TGTGCCAGCAGCCCGGCAGGGACTGGAAATACGCTCTAT.

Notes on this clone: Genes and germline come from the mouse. CDR3 sequence reads: CASSLAAGGAPLF. CDR3 bases read: TGTGCCAGCAGTTTAGCGGCAGGAGGGGCTCCGCTT. V is TRBV15 and J is TRBJ1-5, with no clear D. The read terminates 1 residue before the CDR3 end, so the remaining end is supplied by the germline J gene. V was clipped by 0 bases and J by 9 bases, with 9 bases between them. The CDR3 sequence is 13 residues long. Per the germline V gene, CDR1 is SGHND and CDR2 is FRSKSL.

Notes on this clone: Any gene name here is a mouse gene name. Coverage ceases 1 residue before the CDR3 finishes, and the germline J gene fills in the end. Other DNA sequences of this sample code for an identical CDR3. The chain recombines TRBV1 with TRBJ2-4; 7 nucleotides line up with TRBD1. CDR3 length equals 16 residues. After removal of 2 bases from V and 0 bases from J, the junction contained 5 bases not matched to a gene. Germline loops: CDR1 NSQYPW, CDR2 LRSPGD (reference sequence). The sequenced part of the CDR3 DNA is TGCACCTGCAGTGCAAGGGACAGAACTAGTCAAAACACCTTGTAC. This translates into CTCSARDRTSQNTLY. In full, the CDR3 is CTCSARDRTSQNTLYF.

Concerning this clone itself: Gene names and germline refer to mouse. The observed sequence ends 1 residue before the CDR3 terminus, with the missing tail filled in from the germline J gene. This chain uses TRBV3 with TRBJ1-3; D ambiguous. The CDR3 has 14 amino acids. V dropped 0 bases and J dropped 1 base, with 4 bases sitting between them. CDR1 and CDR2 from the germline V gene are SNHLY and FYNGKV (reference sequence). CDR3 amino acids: CASSLAGSGNTLYF. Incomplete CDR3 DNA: TGTGCCAGCAGCTTAGCCGGGTCTGGAAATACGCTCTAT.

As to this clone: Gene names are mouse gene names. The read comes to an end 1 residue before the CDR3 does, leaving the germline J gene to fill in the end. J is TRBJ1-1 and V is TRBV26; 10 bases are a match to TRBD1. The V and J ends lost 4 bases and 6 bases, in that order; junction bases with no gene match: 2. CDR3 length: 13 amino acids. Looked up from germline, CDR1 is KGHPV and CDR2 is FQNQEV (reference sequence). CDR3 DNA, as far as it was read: TGTGCCAGCAGTCGGGACAGGGGCGCAGAAGTCTTC. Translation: CASSRDRGAEVF. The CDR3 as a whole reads CASSRDRGAEVFF.

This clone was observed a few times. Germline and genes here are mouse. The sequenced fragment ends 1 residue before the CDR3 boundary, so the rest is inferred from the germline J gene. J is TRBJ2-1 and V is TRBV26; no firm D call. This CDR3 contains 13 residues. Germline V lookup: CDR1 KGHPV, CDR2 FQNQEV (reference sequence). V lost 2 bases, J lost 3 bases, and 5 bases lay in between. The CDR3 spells CASSLGFYAEQFF. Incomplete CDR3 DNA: TGTGCCAGCAGTCTGGGGTTCTATGCTGAGCAGTTC.

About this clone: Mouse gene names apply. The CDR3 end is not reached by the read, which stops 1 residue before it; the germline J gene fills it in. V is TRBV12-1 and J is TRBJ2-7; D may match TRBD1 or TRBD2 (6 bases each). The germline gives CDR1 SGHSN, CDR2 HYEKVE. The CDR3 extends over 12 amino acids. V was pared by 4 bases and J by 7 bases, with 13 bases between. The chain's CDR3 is CASSTGGREQYF. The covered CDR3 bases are TGTGCCAGCTCCACCGGGGGCAGAGAACAGTAC.